The rows below give T cell receptor beta chains drawn from one sample of a study of radiation and T cells in renal cell carcinoma. TCRdb's copy holds only in-frame clones and misses some; the assay was immunoSEQ multiplex PCR. The sample holds around 170,000 clones, about 87% seen once. The sample was blood, taken from a patient whose treatment included radiotherapy and nephrectomy. These receptors all come from a woman in her fifties or sixties with renal cell carcinoma. CDR3s include the opening cysteine and the closing phenylalanine or tryptophan. Fields, in order: D gene, clone size, J gene, V gene, CDR3 DNA, CDR3 protein. The D gene is left open where the match is weak. Size is stated for part of the rows, as once, few or many counts, or as a class when the clone is expanded.

TRBD1 | NA | TRBJ2-1 | TRBV5-1 | TGCGCCAGCAACACGGACAGGGGACACAATGAGCAGTTCTTC | CASNTDRGHNEQFF
NA | few | TRBJ2-2 | TRBV7-9 | TGTGCCAGCAGCTTAGAGGCTGGGACCGGGGAGCTGTTTTTT | CASSLEAGTGELFF
NA | NA | TRBJ1-1 | TRBV6-6 | TGTGCCAGCACCTTGAACACTGAAGCTTTCTTT | CASTLNTEAFF
TRBD1 | NA | TRBJ1-2 | TRBV9 | TGTGCCAGCAGCGACGGACAGGTCGTTCAAGTTCGTGGCTACACCTTC | CASSDGQVVQVRGYTF
NA | NA | TRBJ2-1 | TRBV19 | TGTGCCAGTAGTACCGTACAGAGATACAATGAGCAGTTCTTC | CASSTVQRYNEQFF
TRBD1 | NA | TRBJ1-5 | TRBV19 | TGTGCCAGTAGAGGGACAGGGGACAATCAGCCCCAGCATTTT | CASRGTGDNQPQHF
NA | few | TRBJ2-2 | TRBV2 | TGTGCCAGCAATGGGGATGGGGCCGGGGAGCTGTTTTTT | CASNGDGAGELFF
NA | NA | TRBJ2-1 | TRBV6-5 | TGTGCCAGCAGTTTAGGTACGGGATACAATGAGCAGTTCTTC | CASSLGTGYNEQFF
TRBD2 | NA | TRBJ2-1 | TRBV6-5 | TGTGCCAGCAAGGTAGCGGGGGTAAACAATGAGCAGTTCTTC | CASKVAGVNNEQFF
NA | NA | TRBJ1-2 | TRBV30 | TGTGCCTGGAGCCCGTGGGGGCCCACCTTC | CAWSPWGPTF
NA | NA | TRBJ2-7 | TRBV6-1 | TGTGCCAGCAGTGAAGACCGAACCTACGAGCAGTACTTC | CASSEDRTYEQYF
TRBD1 | NA | TRBJ2-1 | TRBV5-1 | TGCGCCAGCAGCGGGTCAGGGGGAAAGGGAAATGAGCAGTTCTTC | CASSGSGGKGNEQFF
NA | NA | TRBJ2-2 | TRBV5-1 | TGCGCCAGCAGCTTGCAGCCCACCAGTAACACCGGGGAGCTGTTTTTT | CASSLQPTSNTGELFF
TRBD1 | few | TRBJ1-5 | TRBV19 | TGTGCCAGTAGTATTCCGACCGGGACAGGGCATCAGCCCCAGCATTTT | CASSIPTGTGHQPQHF
NA | NA | TRBJ2-2 | TRBV18 | TGTGCCAGCTCACCATCCAGAGACACCGGGGAGCTGTTTTTT | CASSPSRDTGELFF
NA | NA | TRBJ2-7 | TRBV7-8 | TGTGCCAGCAAACAGGGATTGAGCTCCTACGAGCAGTACTTC | CASKQGLSSYEQYF
NA | NA | TRBJ1-5 | TRBV18 | TGTGCCAGCTCACCCCCCGGCAATCAGCCCCAGCATTTT | CASSPPGNQPQHF
NA | NA | TRBJ1-6 | TRBV21-1 | TGTGCCAGCAGCAAGGGTAACAGGGCAGTTTCACCCCTCCACTTT | CASSKGNRAVSPLHF
NA | few | TRBJ1-3 | TRBV30 | TGTGCCTGGAAGGGAGTCGGAAACACCATATATTTT | CAWKGVGNTIYF
TRBD1 | NA | TRBJ1-2 | TRBV29-1 | TGCAGCGTTGATAAACAGGGGAACGATGGCTACACCTTC | CSVDKQGNDGYTF
TRBD1 | few | TRBJ1-1 | TRBV30 | TGTGCCTGGAGTGTCGGCATGGGCAGGGGGGTCAACACTGAAGCTTTCTTT | CAWSVGMGRGVNTEAFF
TRBD2 | NA | TRBJ2-1 | TRBV11-2 | TGTGCCAGCAGCTTCAGGACTAGCGGGGGTCAGCAGTTCTTC | CASSFRTSGGQQFF
NA | NA | TRBJ1-6 | TRBV7-6 | TGTGCCAGCAGCCCCAGCCGGGCCGAGAATTCACCCCTCCACTTT | CASSPSRAENSPLHF
NA | NA | TRBJ2-2 | TRBV5-1 | TGCGCCAGCAGCGTCGGTCAGTTTAACACCGGGGAGCTGTTTTTT | CASSVGQFNTGELFF
NA | NA | TRBJ2-2 | TRBV19 | TGTGCCAGTAGTATTAAGGATAACACCGGGGAGCTGTTTTTT | CASSIKDNTGELFF
TRBD1 | NA | TRBJ1-4 | TRBV12-5 | TGTGCTAGTGGTTTCGGGACAGGGAATGAAAAACTGTTTTTT | CASGFGTGNEKLFF
NA | NA | TRBJ1-2 | TRBV11-2 | TGTGCCAGCAGCTTCGCCGGGACTAACTATGGCTACACCTTC | CASSFAGTNYGYTF
NA | NA | TRBJ1-4 | TRBV5-6 | TGTGCCAGCAGCGTAAGGGGCGCCCACGGGACTAATGAAAAACTGTTTTTT | CASSVRGAHGTNEKLFF
TRBD2 | NA | TRBJ2-5 | TRBV7-2 | TGTGCCAGCAGCCTAGACCTGGCGGGGGGCCAAGAGACCCAGTACTTC | CASSLDLAGGQETQYF
NA | NA | TRBJ1-3 | TRBV9 | TGTGCCAGCAGCGTAGAACCACTCATTGGGGCCCATACTGGAAACACCATATATTTT | CASSVEPLIGAHTGNTIYF
TRBD1 | NA | TRBJ1-2 | TRBV7-9 | TGTGCCAGCAGTTATACAGGGGGCTCTAACTATGGCTACACCTTC | CASSYTGGSNYGYTF
NA | NA | TRBJ1-1 | TRBV5-4 | TGTGCCAGCAGCTTACAAGACAGGCCGAACACTGAAGCTTTCTTT | CASSLQDRPNTEAFF
NA | NA | TRBJ1-2 | TRBV4-3 | TGCGCCAGCAGCCAAGAAGTAGGCAGGGTTGGAGGCTACACCTTC | CASSQEVGRVGGYTF
NA | NA | TRBJ2-5 | TRBV14 | TGTGCCAGCAGCCTCCCAAACCAGCCAGAGACCCAGTACTTC | CASSLPNQPETQYF